What follows are 21 T cell receptor beta chains derived from one specimen sequenced in a study of molecular identifiers for immune sequencing clone quantification. Each CDR3 protein gets one entry after TCRdb re-called the PCR reads with MiXCR. Altogether about 320,000 distinct CDR3 sequences are present, roughly 24% being singletons, with the ten largest covering about 0.74%. Source material: naive CD8+ T cells from blood, with Jurkat cell RNA spiked in. Subset in this sample: FACS-sorted CD8+CD4-CCR7+CD45RA+ naive T cells. These receptors were collected from a human donor in good health. Some libraries in this study had Jurkat cell RNA spiked in.

This clonotype has a count of ten or more. The genes are TRBV19 and TRBJ2-2, with a tentative D call TRBD1 (5 bases). Trimming shortened V by 1 base and J by 7 bases, and 13 bases separated the two germline ends. The CDR3 has 15 amino acids. Per the germline V gene, CDR1 is LNHDA and CDR2 is SQIVND (reference sequence). CDR3 bases: TGTGCCAGTAGTATAGTCAGGGCCTGGGACGGGGAGCTGTTTTTT. Residues: CASSIVRAWDGELFF.

This clonotype was picked up a small number of times. CDR3 protein: CASRDLMGRETQYF. The CDR3 DNA is TGTGCCAGCAGAGACCTCATGGGCCGAGAGACCCAGTACTTC. The V and J genes are TRBV28 and TRBJ2-5; D remains unclear. The CDR3 totals 14 residues. Trimming took 6 bases from V and 4 from J, leaving 15 bases between them. Germline loops: CDR1 MDHEN, CDR2 SYDVKM.

This clonotype came up many times. The rearrangement uses TRBV27 and TRBJ2-7; 9 positions agree with TRBD1. CDR3 size: 13 residues. Germline loops: CDR1 MNHEY, CDR2 SMNVEV (reference sequence). V shed 6 bases and J 5 bases; nucleotides not matched to a gene: 5. In DNA form, the CDR3 reads TGTGCCAGCAGCTTACAGGGGGCCCACGAGCAGTACTTC. Amino acids: CASSLQGAHEQYF.

In its sample, this clonotype was seen a few times. V usage is TRBV4-1 and J usage is TRBJ1-2; 8 positions agree with TRBD1. Germline CDR1 MGHRA, CDR2 YSYEKL. The CDR3 has 15 amino acids. The J segment lost 6 bases and the V segment lost 3 bases, leaving 9 bases of the junction unmatched. The CDR3 DNA reads as TGCGCCAGCAGCCAGGTCGTACAGGGGGATAATGGCTACACCTTC. Its translation: CASSQVVQGDNGYTF.

This clonotype was recorded at least ten times. The V call is TRBV27, the J call TRBJ1-5, with TRBD1 identical over 9 bases. Germline lookup yields CDR1 MNHEY and CDR2 SMNVEV (reference sequence). This CDR3 has 14 amino acids. Losses at the gene ends were 4 bases for V and 4 bases for J; bases not matched to a gene: 2. The CDR3 sequence is CASSSGQGNQPQHF. In DNA form, the CDR3 reads TGTGCCAGCAGTTCCGGACAGGGGAATCAGCCCCAGCATTTT.

This clonotype was counted a few times. This chain connects TRBV30 to TRBJ1-1; 10 bases agree with TRBD1. This CDR3 is built from 16 residues. Germline V gives CDR1 GTSNPN, CDR2 SVGIG (reference sequence). With 0 bases clipped from V and 1 base from J, the junction kept 5 bases outside the gene matches. CDR3 nucleotide sequence: TGTGCCTGGAGTGTAAGAGGACAGGGGGAGAACACTGAAGCTTTCTTT. Protein sequence: CAWSVRGQGENTEAFF.

In this sample, this clonotype turned up many times. The chain combines TRBV12-3 or TRBV12-4 with TRBJ1-1; perhaps TRBD1 as D (5 bases). The CDR3 is 14 amino acids. V was shortened by 3 bases and J by 6 bases, with 14 bases between the two germline ends. The CDR3 is CASSFGGKGPEAFF. CDR3 nucleotide sequence: TGTGCCAGCAGTTTCGGGGGAAAGGGGCCTGAAGCTTTCTTT.

Details on this clonotype: This may come from a read error, since a much larger clone is one base off. V usage is TRBV29-1 and J usage is TRBJ1-1; D gene ambiguous. This CDR3 region has 13 residues. From germline, CDR1 is SQVTM and CDR2 ANQGSEA. CDR3 sequence reads: CSVDSGLNTEASF. CDR3 DNA: TGCAGCGTTGACTCCGGGCTGAACACTGAAGCTTCCTTT.

This clonotype was observed a handful of times. The rearrangement joins TRBV4-3 to TRBJ2-2; TRBD1 is a possible D gene (5 bases). This CDR3 has 16 residues. Germline loops: CDR1 LGHNA, CDR2 YSLEER. Trimming cost V 1 base and J 2 bases, with 11 bases left between them. The DNA for the CDR3 is TGCGCCAGCAGCCAAGTTGGCAGGGTCAACACCGGGGAGCTGTTTTTT. It translates to CASSQVGRVNTGELFF.

Concerning this clonotype: A clone one base away is much larger, so this may be a read error. This chain links TRBV7-9 with TRBJ1-1, with 8 bases fitting TRBD1. The V gene's germline CDR1 is SEHNR and CDR2 FQNEAQ (reference sequence). This CDR3 comprises 15 residues. In DNA, the CDR3 is TGTGCCAGCAGCAAAAGACAGGGGATAAACACTGAAGCTTCCTTT. This translates into CASSKRQGINTEASF.

The V and J genes are TRBV4-3 and TRBJ2-3; no reliable D call. Germline assignment: CDR1 LGHNA and CDR2 YSLEER. The CDR3 is 15 amino acids. Trimming took off 1 base at V and 2 bases at J, with 10 bases between the two ends. This CDR3 is CASSQGLGSTDTQYF. In DNA form, the CDR3 reads TGCGCCAGCAGCCAAGGATTGGGGTCCACAGATACGCAGTATTTT.

The table lists this clonotype with a count of one. At one of its ends the junction is not consistent with the germline gene, which may arise from a read error. The chain couples TRBV30 to TRBJ1-2; 7 positions match TRBD1. The CDR3 length is 14 residues. Germline CDR1 GTSNPN, CDR2 SVGIG (reference sequence). CDR3 sequence: CACPGGAGLSGYAF. As DNA, the CDR3 is TGTGCCTGCCCAGGGGGGGCCGGTCTGTCTGGCTACGCCTTC.

This clonotype has just a few counts. The V and J genes are TRBV23-1 and TRBJ2-7; the match to TRBD2 covers 12 bases. TRBV23-1 qualifies as an ORF whose function is uncertain. The CDR3 sequence is 19 residues long. V shed 0 bases, J shed 6 bases, and the junction held 15 bases outside the gene matches. CDR3 residues: CASSQSFTSGRILLSEQYF. CDR3 nucleotide sequence: TGCGCCAGCAGTCAATCGTTTACTAGCGGGAGGATATTATTGAGCGAGCAGTACTTC.

This clonotype was seen ten or more times. V is TRBV18 and J is TRBJ1-1; D may be TRBD1 (5 bases). The ends were cut back, 0 bases at V and 3 bases at J, with 17 bases in the middle. The CDR3 spans 17 residues. Germline values: CDR1 KGHSH, CDR2 LQKENI. In nucleotides, the CDR3 is TGTGCCAGCTCACCACCTCAGGGTACCTTTTCTGACACTGAAGCTTTCTTT. The encoded protein is CASSPPQGTFSDTEAFF.

The sample holds a few counts of this clonotype. The J gene is TRBJ2-2, the V gene TRBV12-3 or TRBV12-4; D gene unclear. This CDR3 comprises 12 residues. V was shortened by 3 bases and J by 7 bases, with 6 bases between the two germline ends. CDR3 in amino acids: CASSFVVGELFF. Here the CDR3 DNA reads TGTGCCAGCAGTTTTGTGGTCGGGGAGCTGTTTTTT.

This clonotype occurred a few times. The chain uses TRBV6-5 and TRBJ2-6, with D possibly being TRBD2 (6 bases). This CDR3 comprises 16 residues. In germline, CDR1 is MNHEY, CDR2 SVGAGI. The V end lost 7 bases, the J end lost 4 bases, and 17 bases lay between the germline ends. CDR3 sequence reads: CASTGLTSSGANVLTF. DNA for the CDR3: TGTGCCAGCACCGGACTAACATCATCAGGGGCCAACGTCCTGACTTTC.

This clonotype was counted once. Being one base from a much bigger clone, this may be a read error. The J gene is TRBJ1-5, the V gene TRBV6-5; TRBD1 matches 7 bases. With V trimmed by 5 bases and J by 5 bases, 9 bases remained unmatched. Looked up from germline, CDR1 is MNHEY and CDR2 is SVGAGI. CDR3 length equals 15 residues. This CDR3 reads CASSLSGTAYQPQHF. CDR3 nucleotides: TGTGCCAGCAGTCTCTCCGGGACAGCCTATCAGCCCCAGCATTTT.

This clonotype was observed many times. The CDR3, as DNA: TGTGCCAGCAGTTTCTTGAGACAGGGGGCGTACAATGAGCAGTTCTTC. As protein: CASSFLRQGAYNEQFF. This chain connects TRBV12-3 or TRBV12-4 to TRBJ2-1; 10 nucleotides match TRBD1. V dropped 3 bases and J dropped 4; count of bases not matched to a gene: 6. CDR3 length: 16 residues.

This clonotype was recorded many times. The rearrangement links TRBV7-2 to TRBJ2-3, with D perhaps TRBD1 or TRBD2 (5 bases each). The V and J ends lost 5 bases and 0 bases respectively, with 6 bases between them. Germline lookup yields CDR1 SGHTA and CDR2 FQGNSA. The CDR3 has 13 amino acids. This CDR3 reads CASSRDSTDTQYF. CDR3 sequence (DNA): TGTGCCAGCAGCCGGGACAGCACAGATACGCAGTATTTT.

This clonotype was counted only a few times. The V and J genes are TRBV9 and TRBJ1-3; 7 bases are a match to TRBD1. V was clipped by 4 bases and J by 0 bases; unmatched bases: 10. CDR1 is SGDLS and CDR2 is YYNGEE in the germline V gene. CDR3 length: 17 amino acids. The CDR3 nucleotides read TGTGCCAGCAGCCAGCCTCGGGGACAGATCTCTGGAAACACCATATATTTT. Protein product: CASSQPRGQISGNTIYF.

There are many counts of this clonotype. V is TRBV28 and J is TRBJ1-2; D is uncertain. The V gene lost 6 bases and the J gene lost 5 bases, with 19 bases spanning the gap. The CDR3 totals 15 residues. Germline V CDR1 and CDR2: MDHEN, SYDVKM. The CDR3 DNA sequence: TGTGCCAGCAGGTCCGACGAGGGATCGAGGTATGGCTACACCTTC. Protein: CASRSDEGSRYGYTF.